One TCR beta chain is described in this entry. The specificity of this receptor is unknown. No much larger clone is present one base from it, and per-base qualities are unavailable. Each patient had bone marrow sampled at the time of active disease. Ficoll-Hypaque density gradient centrifugation was used to isolate bone marrow mononuclear cells. To remove myeloma plasma cells, the cells were labeled with CD138 magnetic microbeads on a MACS separator, and CD138-negative cells were then collected by negative selection. The purity of the isolated cells was checked by flow cytometry with CD138 antibodies on an Attune NxT. Total RNA was extracted with TRIzol reagent and quantified with a NanoDrop spectrophotometer. For each patient, the CD138-negative bone marrow sample underwent paired RNA-seq and IR-seq. Starting from 350 to 500 ng RNA, TCR libraries were constructed with the Immunoverse kit using molecular barcoded adaptors that cover the alpha/delta and beta/gamma chains. TCR library preparation was performed with the same RNA that was used for transcriptome sequencing. TCR libraries were sequenced on an Illumina HiSeq 4000 with 2 x 150 cycles. The authors' pipeline ran thus. Using MiXCR, which included quality filtering and error correction, TCR reads were aligned to human V, D, J and C references and then assembled into CDR3 clonotypes. The tcR package in R was used to analyze clonotype counts and gene usage diversity. Raw mapping reads were checked after the RNA-seq reads had been mapped by STAR aligner version 2.5.3a onto the human GRCh37 genome. To test the effect of sequencing depth on detected clonotypes, IR-seq fastq files were randomly downsampled using Seqtk 1.3. TCRdb reran the public reads through fastp at Q25 and MiXCR, keeping productive beta chains. Rows with one shared CDR3 protein collapse into an entry with the most common genes and DNA. The V and J calls here are based on TCRdb, not the publication. Present in this sample are 40,000 or so distinct CDR3 sequences, roughly an eighth of which were seen just once. The top ten clonotypes cover around a quarter of the sample.

The data belong to a study of read filtering for tumor transcriptome and immune sequencing (dated by TCRdb to 2018 to 2020). As for the study more broadly: The cohort was composed of 16 to 20 male and 14 to 15 female patients, with a mean age of roughly 70 years and an age range of about 40 to 90. Under revised international staging, 8 patients fell into R-ISS I, 16 into R-ISS II and about 7 into R-ISS III. After DNase treatment, whole-transcriptome libraries were prepared with the TruSeq RNA Access Library Prep Kit. TCR-region mapped reads per sample ranged from about 4.05 to 11 million with IR-seq versus only 85 to 1273 with RNA-seq. Using the same bone marrow samples, the study ran both targeted immune repertoire sequencing and bulk whole-transcriptome sequencing and then compared the TCR repertoires from each method. As a main aim, a read-filtering strategy for immune repertoire data was addressed, with the specific question being whether clonotypes supported by a single read should be removed.

General conclusions and limits of the study: The sorted CD138-negative fraction was composed of a mixed bone marrow immune population rather than of purified T cells. IR-seq captured clonotypes at much higher depth and more reliably than RNA-seq, and smaller IR-seq throughput sufficed to identify most shared clonotypes. When single-read clonotypes were removed, the proportions of shared clonotypes in IR-seq and RNA-seq correlated more strongly. Single-read clonotypes made up about 80% of clonotypes but only around 4% of total reads in IR-seq, compared with approximately 75% of clonotypes and 44.6% of reads in RNA-seq.

Cut back by 4 bases and 4 bases, the V and J ends lie 10 bases apart. Based on the germline V gene (reference sequence), the CDR1 and CDR2 sequences are LGHDT and YNNKEL. The CDR3 measures 14 amino acids from cysteine to phenylalanine. Only CDR3 DNA remains: 42 bases, in frame from the first base. This sequence uses TRBV3-1 and TRBJ2-2; matching of 6 bases hints at TRBD1 as the D gene. The sample taken for sequencing was a population of CD138-negative cells sorted from bone marrow. This specimen's cell subset or site label, interpreted: bone marrow mononuclear cells depleted of CD138+ plasma/myeloma cells by negative magnetic selection. This TCR derives from a donor over 35 with multiple myeloma. The bases are TGTGCCAGCAGCCTGGGACAACCCACCGGGGAGCTGTTTTTT. Its protein is CASSLGQPTGELFF.